This is a list of T cell receptor beta chains from one sample in a study of shared clonotypes between healthy human individuals. TCRdb keeps only in-frame clones here, not all; method: immunoSEQ multiplex PCR. Of some 980,000 clones detected, approximately 76% appear once; the ten largest clones hold approximately 1.5%. The material sequenced was memory CD4+ T cells sorted from blood. The receptors originated from a man between 18 and 29 years old in good health. Both conserved end residues are part of each CDR3. A D gene is named only where the DNA matches it firmly. Only some rows state a clone size, as once, few, many or a class for expanded clones.

.	once	TRBJ2-5	TRBV5-1	TGCGCCAGCAGCTTGGGGTCCAGCGGGTTAGGGGAGACCCAGTACTTC	CASSLGSSGLGETQYF
TRBD1	.	TRBJ1-1	TRBV6-1	TGTGCCAGCAGTAGGGACAGGTTTAACACTGAAGCTTTCTTT	CASSRDRFNTEAFF
TRBD1	.	TRBJ2-2	TRBV18	TGTGCCAGCTCCCCAGGGACAGGGGTCACCGGGGAGCTGTTTTTT	CASSPGTGVTGELFF
.	.	TRBJ1-4	TRBV4-1	TGCGCCAGCAGCCGGCAGGACAGTTTTGAAAAACTGTTTTTT	CASSRQDSFEKLFF
TRBD1	.	TRBJ1-6	TRBV2	TGTGCCAGCAGCCAGGGGGCCAAAAATTCACCCCTCCACTTT	CASSQGAKNSPLHF
TRBD2	.	TRBJ2-3	TRBV2	TGTGCCAGCAGTGCTCTGTCTAGCGGGGGCACAGATACGCAGTATTTT	CASSALSSGGTDTQYF
TRBD1	few	TRBJ2-7	TRBV6-4	TGTGCCAGCAGTGACTCGCAGGGGGCCTACGAGCAGTACTTC	CASSDSQGAYEQYF
TRBD1	.	TRBJ2-1	TRBV9	TGTGCCAGCAGCGGCGGGACAGGGGGAATCAATGAGCAGTTCTTC	CASSGGTGGINEQFF
.	.	TRBJ2-3	TRBV5-6	TGTGCCAGCAGCTTGGACTTCTCAGATACGCAGTATTTT	CASSLDFSDTQYF
.	.	TRBJ1-2	TRBV5-1	TGCGCCAGCAGCCCCGGACTAGTCTATGGCTACACCTTC	CASSPGLVYGYTF
TRBD1	.	TRBJ2-2	TRBV19	TGTGCCAGCAGGAGACAGGGAACCGACACCGGGGAGCTGTTTTTT	CASRRQGTDTGELFF
.	.	TRBJ1-3	TRBV7-2	TGTGCCAGCAGCCCTCAACAGGGCTGGTCTGGAAACACCATATATTTT	CASSPQQGWSGNTIYF
TRBD1	.	TRBJ1-2	TRBV18	TGTGCCAGCTCACCGACAAACGGACAGGGTGAGAACTATGGCTACACCTTC	CASSPTNGQGENYGYTF
TRBD1	many	TRBJ2-1	TRBV29-1	TGCAGCGTTGAAGACTCACGGACAGGAGGCTACAATGAGCAGTTCTTC	CSVEDSRTGGYNEQFF
.	.	TRBJ1-2	TRBV18	TGTGCCAGCTCACCCGGCGGGGGAGGCTACACCTTC	CASSPGGGGYTF
.	once	TRBJ2-7	TRBV19	TGTGCCAGTACCCCCTCTCTCGGGCTGGGCGAGCAGTACTTC	CASTPSLGLGEQYF
TRBD1	.	TRBJ1-6	TRBV6-5	TGTGCCAGCAGTTACGGACAGGGCAATTCACCCCTCCACTTT	CASSYGQGNSPLHF
.	once	TRBJ2-1	TRBV18	TGTGCCAGCTCACCAAACTGGGGCCCCCCCAATGAGCAGTTCTTC	CASSPNWGPPNEQFF
.	.	TRBJ1-4	TRBV28	TGTGCCAGCATCCCAGGAGGGGCATCTAATGAAAAACTGTTTTTT	CASIPGGASNEKLFF
.	.	TRBJ2-3	TRBV5-1	TGCGCCAGCAGCTTGGAACCAGGGGGGGCAGATACGCAGTATTTT	CASSLEPGGADTQYF
TRBD1	.	TRBJ2-2	TRBV15	TGTGCCACCAGGAGGGACAGGGTGGCGAACGGGGAGCTGTTTTTT	CATRRDRVANGELFF
TRBD1	few	TRBJ2-1	TRBV7-3	TGTGCCAGCAGCCCCGGGACAGGGGCTTTTAATGAGCAGTTCTTC	CASSPGTGAFNEQFF
.	.	TRBJ1-3	TRBV19	TGTGCCAGTAGTAATGGGGGCGTCGGAAACACCATATATTTT	CASSNGGVGNTIYF
.	once	TRBJ2-1	TRBV5-1	TGCGCCAGCAGCCTAGACCCAGCAGGGAATGAGCAGTTCTTC	CASSLDPAGNEQFF